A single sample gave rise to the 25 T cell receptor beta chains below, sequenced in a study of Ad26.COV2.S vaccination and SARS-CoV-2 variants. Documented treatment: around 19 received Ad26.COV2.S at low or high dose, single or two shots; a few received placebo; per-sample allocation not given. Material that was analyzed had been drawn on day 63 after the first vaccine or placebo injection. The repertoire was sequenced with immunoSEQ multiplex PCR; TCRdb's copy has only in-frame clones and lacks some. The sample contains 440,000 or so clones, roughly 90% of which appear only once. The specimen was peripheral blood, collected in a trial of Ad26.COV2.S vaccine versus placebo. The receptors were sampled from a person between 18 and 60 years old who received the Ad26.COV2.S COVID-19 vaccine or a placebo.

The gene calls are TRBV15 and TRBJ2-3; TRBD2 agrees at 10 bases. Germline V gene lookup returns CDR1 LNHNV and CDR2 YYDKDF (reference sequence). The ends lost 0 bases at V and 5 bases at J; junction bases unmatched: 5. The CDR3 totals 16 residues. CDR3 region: CATSREIAGGGDTQYF. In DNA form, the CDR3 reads TGTGCCACCAGCAGAGAGATAGCGGGGGGTGGAGATACGCAGTATTTT. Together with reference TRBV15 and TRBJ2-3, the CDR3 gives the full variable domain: DAMVIQNPRYQVTQFGKPVTLSCSQTLNHNVMYWYQQKSSQAPKLLFHYYDKDFNNEADTPDNFQSRRPNTSFCFLDIRSPGLGDTAMYLCATSREIAGGGDTQYFGPGTRLTVL.

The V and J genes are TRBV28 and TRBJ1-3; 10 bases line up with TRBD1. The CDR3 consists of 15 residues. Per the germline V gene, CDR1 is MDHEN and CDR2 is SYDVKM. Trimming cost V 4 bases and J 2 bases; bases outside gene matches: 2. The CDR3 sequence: CASSWGQGTGNTIYF. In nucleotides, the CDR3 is TGTGCCAGCAGTTGGGGACAGGGGACTGGAAACACCATATATTTT.

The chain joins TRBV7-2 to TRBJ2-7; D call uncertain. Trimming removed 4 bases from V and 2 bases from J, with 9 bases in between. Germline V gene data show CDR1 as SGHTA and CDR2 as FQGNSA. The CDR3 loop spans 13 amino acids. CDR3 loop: CASSSSETYEQYF. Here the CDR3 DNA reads TGTGCCAGCAGCTCGTCCGAAACCTACGAGCAGTACTTC.

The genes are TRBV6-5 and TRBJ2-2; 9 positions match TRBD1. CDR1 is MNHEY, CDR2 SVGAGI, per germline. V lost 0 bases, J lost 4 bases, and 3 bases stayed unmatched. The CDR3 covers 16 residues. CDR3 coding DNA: TGTGCCAGCAGTTACTCGGGACAGGGAGGCACCGGGGAGCTGTTTTTT. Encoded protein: CASSYSGQGGTGELFF.

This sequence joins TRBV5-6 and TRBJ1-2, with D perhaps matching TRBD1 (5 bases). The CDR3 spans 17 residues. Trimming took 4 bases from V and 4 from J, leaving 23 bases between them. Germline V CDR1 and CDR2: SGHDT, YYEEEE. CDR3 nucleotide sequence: TGTGCCAGCAGCCCTATGGCGCAGGGATCTGTTCGCTATGGCTACACCTTC. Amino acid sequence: CASSPMAQGSVRYGYTF. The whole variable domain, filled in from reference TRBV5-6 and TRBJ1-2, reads DAGVTQSPTHLIKTRGQQVTLRCSPKSGHDTVSWYQQALGQGPQFIFQYYEEEERQRGNFPDRFSGHQFPNYSSELNVNALLLGDSALYLCASSPMAQGSVRYGYTFGSGTRLTVV.

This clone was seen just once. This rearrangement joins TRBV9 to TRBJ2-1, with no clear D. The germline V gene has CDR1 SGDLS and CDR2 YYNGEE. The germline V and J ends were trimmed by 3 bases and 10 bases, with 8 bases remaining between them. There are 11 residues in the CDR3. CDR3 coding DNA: TGTGCCAGCAGCGACCCTTACGAGCAGTTCTTC. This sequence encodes CASSDPYEQFF.

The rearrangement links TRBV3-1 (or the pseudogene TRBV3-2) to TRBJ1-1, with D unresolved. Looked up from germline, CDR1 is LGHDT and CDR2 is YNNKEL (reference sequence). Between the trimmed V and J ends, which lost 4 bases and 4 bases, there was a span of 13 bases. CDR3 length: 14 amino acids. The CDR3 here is CASSPRIEGTEAFF. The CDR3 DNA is TGTGCCAGCAGCCCCCGGATCGAGGGCACTGAAGCTTTCTTT.

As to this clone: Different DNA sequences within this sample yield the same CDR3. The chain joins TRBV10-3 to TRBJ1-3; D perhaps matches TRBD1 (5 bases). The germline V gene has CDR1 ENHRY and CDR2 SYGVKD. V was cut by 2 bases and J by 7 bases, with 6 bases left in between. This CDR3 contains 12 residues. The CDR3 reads CAISEGGNTIYF. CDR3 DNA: TGTGCCATCAGTGAGGGGGGTAACACCATATATTTT.

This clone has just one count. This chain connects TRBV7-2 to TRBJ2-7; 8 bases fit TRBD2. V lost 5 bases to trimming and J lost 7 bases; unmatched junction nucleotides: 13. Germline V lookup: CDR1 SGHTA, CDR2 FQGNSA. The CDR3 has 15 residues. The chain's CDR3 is CASSAQGLVPGEQYF. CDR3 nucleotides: TGTGCCAGCAGCGCCCAGGGACTAGTCCCGGGGGAGCAGTACTTC.

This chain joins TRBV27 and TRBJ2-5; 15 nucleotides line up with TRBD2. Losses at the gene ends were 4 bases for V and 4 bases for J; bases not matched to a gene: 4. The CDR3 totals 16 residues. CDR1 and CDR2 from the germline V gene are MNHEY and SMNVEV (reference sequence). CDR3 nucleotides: TGTGCCAGCAGTTCCGGACTAGCGGGGGGGCTAGAGACCCAGTACTTC. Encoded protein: CASSSGLAGGLETQYF.

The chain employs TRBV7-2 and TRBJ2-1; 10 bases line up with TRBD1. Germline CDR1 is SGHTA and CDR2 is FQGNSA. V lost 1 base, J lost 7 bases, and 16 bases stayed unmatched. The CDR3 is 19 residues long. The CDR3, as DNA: TGTGCCAGCAGCTTAGTAGCGGGACAGGGGTCGTGGGCCGGGAATGAGCAGTTCTTC. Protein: CASSLVAGQGSWAGNEQFF.

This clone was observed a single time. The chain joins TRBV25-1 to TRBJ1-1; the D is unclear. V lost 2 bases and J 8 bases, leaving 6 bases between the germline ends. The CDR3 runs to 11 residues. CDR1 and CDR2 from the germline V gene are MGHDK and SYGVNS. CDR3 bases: TGTGCCAGCAGTGAACTGAGGGAAGCTTTCTTT. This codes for CASSELREAFF.

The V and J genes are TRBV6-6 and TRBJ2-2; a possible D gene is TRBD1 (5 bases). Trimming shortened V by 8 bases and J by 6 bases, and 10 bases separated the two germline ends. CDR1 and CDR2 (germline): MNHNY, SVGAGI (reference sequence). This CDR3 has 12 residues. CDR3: CASLSGSGELFF. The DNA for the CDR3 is TGTGCCAGCCTCTCAGGGTCCGGGGAGCTGTTTTTT.

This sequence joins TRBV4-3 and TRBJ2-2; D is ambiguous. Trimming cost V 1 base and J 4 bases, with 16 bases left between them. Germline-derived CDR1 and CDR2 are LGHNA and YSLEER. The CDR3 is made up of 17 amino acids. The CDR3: CASSQAIGGVGTGELFF. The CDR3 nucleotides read TGCGCCAGCAGCCAAGCCATAGGTGGAGTGGGCACCGGGGAGCTGTTTTTT.

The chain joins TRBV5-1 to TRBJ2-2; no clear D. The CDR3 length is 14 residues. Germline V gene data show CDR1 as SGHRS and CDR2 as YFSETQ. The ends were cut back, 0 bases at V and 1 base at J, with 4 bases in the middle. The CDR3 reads CASSLGLNTGELFF. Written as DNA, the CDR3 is TGCGCCAGCAGCTTGGGACTGAACACCGGGGAGCTGTTTTTT. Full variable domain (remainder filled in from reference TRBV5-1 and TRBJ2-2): KAGVTQTPRYLIKTRGQQVTLSCSPISGHRSVSWYQQTPGQGLQFLFEYFSETQRNKGNFPGRFSGRQFSNSRSEMNVSTLELGDSALYLCASSLGLNTGELFFGEGSRLTVL.

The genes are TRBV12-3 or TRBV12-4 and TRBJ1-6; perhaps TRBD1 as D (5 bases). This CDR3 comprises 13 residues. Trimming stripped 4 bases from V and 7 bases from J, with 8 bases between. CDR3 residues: CASSYGGNSPLHF. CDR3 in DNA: TGTGCCAGCAGTTATGGGGGAAATTCACCCCTCCACTTT.

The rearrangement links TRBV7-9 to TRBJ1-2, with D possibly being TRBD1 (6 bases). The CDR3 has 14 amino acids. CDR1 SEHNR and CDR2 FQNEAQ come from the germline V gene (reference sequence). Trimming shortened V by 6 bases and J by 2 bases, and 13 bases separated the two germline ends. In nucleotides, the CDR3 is TGTGCCAGCAGGGAACAGGGAAGAAACTATGGCTACACCTTC. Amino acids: CASREQGRNYGYTF.

The CDR3 region is CASSEYPNISGGANNEQFF. CDR3 nucleotides: TGCGCCAGCAGTGAATACCCCAACATTAGCGGGGGAGCGAACAATGAGCAGTTCTTC. The gene calls are TRBV10-2 and TRBJ2-1; 9 bases line up with TRBD2. The germline V gene has CDR1 WSHSY and CDR2 SAAADI. The CDR3 covers 19 residues. With 3 bases clipped from V and 5 bases from J, the junction kept 17 bases outside the gene matches.

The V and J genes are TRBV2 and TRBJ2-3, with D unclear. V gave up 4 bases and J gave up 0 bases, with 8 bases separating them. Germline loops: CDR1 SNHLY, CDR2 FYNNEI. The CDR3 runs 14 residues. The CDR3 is CASSGQLSTDTQYF. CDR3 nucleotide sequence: TGTGCCAGCAGTGGGCAATTGAGCACAGATACGCAGTATTTT.

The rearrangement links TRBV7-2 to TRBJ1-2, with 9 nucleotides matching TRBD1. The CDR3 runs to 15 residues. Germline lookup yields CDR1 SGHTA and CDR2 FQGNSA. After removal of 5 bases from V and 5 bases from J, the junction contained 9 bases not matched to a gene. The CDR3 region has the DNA TGTGCCAGCAGCAAAACCGGGACAGGGATTTATGGCTACACCTTC. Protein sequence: CASSKTGTGIYGYTF.

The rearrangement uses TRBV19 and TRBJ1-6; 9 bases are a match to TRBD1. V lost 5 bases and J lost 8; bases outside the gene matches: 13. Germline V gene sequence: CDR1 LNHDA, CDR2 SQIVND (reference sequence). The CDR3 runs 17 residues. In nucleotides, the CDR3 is TGTGCCAGTAGTCTCGCGGGAACAGGGGGCCTGGATTCACCCCTCCACTTT. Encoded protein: CASSLAGTGGLDSPLHF. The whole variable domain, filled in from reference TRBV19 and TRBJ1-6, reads DGGITQSPKYLFRKEGQNVTLSCEQNLNHDAMYWYRQDPGQGLRLIYYSQIVNDFQKGDIAEGYSVSREKKESFPLTVTSAQKNPTAFYLCASSLAGTGGLDSPLHFGNGTRLTVT.

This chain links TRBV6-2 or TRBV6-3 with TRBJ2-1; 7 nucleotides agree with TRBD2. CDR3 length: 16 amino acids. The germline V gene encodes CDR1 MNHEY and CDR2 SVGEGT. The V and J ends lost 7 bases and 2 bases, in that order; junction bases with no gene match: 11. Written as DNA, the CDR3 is TGTGCCAGCAACCCCCGGGGGGAGGCAACCTACAATGAGCAGTTCTTC. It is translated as CASNPRGEATYNEQFF.

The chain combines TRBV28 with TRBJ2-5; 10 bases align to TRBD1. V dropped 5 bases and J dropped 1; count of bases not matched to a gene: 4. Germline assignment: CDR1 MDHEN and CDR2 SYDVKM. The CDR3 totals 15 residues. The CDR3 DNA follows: TGTGCCAGCAGTGGAGACAGGGGGCTCCAAGAGACCCAGTACTTC. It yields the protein CASSGDRGLQETQYF. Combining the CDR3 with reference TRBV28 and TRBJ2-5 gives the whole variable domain DVKVTQSSRYLVKRTGEKVFLECVQDMDHENMFWYRQDPGLGLRLIYFSYDVKMKEKGDIPEGYSVSREKKERFSLILESASTNQTSMYLCASSGDRGLQETQYFGPGTRLLVL.

DNA of the CDR3: TGTGCCAGCAGTCCCCGGATGGGGGGAGAGACCCAGTACTTC. Protein product: CASSPRMGGETQYF. This chain connects TRBV6-2 or TRBV6-3 to TRBJ2-5, with D perhaps TRBD2 (6 bases). Germline-derived CDR1 and CDR2 are MNHEY and SVGEGT. Trimming left V 5 bases short and J 4 bases short, with 14 bases between. The CDR3 spans 14 residues.

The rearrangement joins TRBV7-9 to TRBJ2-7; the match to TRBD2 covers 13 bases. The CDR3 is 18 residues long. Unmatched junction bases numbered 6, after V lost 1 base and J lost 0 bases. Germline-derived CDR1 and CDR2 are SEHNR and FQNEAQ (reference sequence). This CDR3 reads CASSLVTSGGQPSYEQYF. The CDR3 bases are TGTGCCAGCAGCTTAGTGACTAGCGGGGGGCAACCCTCCTACGAGCAGTACTTC.